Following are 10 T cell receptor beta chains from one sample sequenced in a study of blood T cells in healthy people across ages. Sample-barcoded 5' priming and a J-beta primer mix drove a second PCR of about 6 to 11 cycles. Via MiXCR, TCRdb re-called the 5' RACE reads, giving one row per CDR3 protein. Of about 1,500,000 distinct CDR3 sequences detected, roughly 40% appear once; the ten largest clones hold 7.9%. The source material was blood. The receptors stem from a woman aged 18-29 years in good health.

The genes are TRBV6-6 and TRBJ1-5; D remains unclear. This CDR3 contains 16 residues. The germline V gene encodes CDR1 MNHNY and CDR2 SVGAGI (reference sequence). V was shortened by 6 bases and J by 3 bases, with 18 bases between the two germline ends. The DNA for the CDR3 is TGTGCCAGCAGCCAGGCCCCGGTCCTTCTCAATCAGCCCCAGCATTTT. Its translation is CASSQAPVLLNQPQHF.

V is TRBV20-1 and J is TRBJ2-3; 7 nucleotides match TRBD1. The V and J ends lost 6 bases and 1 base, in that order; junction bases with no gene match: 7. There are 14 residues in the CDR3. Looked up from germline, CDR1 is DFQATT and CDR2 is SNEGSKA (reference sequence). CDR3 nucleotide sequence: TGCAGTGCCTTACAGGGGTCCGGCACAGATACGCAGTATTTT. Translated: CSALQGSGTDTQYF.

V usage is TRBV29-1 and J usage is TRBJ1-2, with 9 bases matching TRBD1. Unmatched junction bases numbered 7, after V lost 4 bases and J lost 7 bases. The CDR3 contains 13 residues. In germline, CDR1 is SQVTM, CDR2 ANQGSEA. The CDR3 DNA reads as TGCAGCGTTGGAGGGACAGGGTCTGGTGGCTACACCTTC. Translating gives CSVGGTGSGGYTF.

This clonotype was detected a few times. Here the CDR3 reads CASSQGGTSNEQYF. In DNA form, the CDR3 reads TGTGCCAGCAGCCAAGGGGGGACTAGTAACGAGCAGTACTTC. J is TRBJ2-7 and V is TRBV3-1, with 8 nucleotides matching TRBD2. V lost 1 base and J lost 5; bases outside the gene matches: 4. CDR3 length equals 14 residues. Germline CDR1 reads LGHDT; CDR2 reads YNNKEL (reference sequence).

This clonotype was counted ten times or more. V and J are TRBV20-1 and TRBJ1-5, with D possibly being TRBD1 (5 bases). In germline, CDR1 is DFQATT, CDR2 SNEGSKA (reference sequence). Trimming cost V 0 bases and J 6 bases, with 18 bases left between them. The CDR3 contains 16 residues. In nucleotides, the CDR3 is TGCAGTGCTAGAGACCCCTCGGGCAGGGTATTTCAGCCCCAGCATTTT. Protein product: CSARDPSGRVFQPQHF.

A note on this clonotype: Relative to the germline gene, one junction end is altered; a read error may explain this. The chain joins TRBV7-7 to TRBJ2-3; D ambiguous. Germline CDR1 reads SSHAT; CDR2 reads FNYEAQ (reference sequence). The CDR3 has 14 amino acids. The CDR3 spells CASSFHPSADTQYF. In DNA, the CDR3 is TGTGCTAGCAGCTTTCACCCTAGTGCAGATACGCAGTATTTT.

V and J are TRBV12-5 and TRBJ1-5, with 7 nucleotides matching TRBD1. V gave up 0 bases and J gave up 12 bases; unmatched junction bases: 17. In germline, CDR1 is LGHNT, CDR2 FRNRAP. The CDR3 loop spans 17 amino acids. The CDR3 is CASGLVLVRQGENHQHF. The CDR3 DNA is TGTGCTAGTGGTTTGGTATTAGTCAGACAGGGCGAAAATCACCAGCATTTT.

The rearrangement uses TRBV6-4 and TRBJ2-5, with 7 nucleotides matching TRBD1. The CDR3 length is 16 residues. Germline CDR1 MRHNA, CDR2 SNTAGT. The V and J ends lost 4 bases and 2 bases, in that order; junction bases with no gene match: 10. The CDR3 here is CASSVVKGGEQETQYF. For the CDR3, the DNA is TGTGCCAGCAGTGTGGTGAAAGGGGGCGAGCAAGAGACCCAGTACTTC.

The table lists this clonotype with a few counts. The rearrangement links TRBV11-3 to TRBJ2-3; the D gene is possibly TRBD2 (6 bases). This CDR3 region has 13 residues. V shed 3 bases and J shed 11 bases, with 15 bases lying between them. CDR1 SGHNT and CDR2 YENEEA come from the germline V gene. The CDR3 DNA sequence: TGTGCCAGCAGCTTGGAGGGACCTGGGGGGCAGTATTTT. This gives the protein CASSLEGPGGQYF.

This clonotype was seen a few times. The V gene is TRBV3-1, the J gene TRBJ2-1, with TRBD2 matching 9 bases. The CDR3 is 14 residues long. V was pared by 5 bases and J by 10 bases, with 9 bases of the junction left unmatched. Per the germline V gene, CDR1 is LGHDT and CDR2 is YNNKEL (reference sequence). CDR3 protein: CASSDIAGAPEQFF. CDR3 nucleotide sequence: TGTGCCAGCAGCGACATAGCGGGAGCCCCGGAGCAGTTCTTC.